This T cell receptor beta chain was identified during a study of T cell repertoires in cytomegalovirus infection. The overall study: Both recently identified HLA-C-restricted and well-studied HLA-B-restricted CMV epitopes were used in the study. It was the public TCR beta signatures that indicated both CMV infection and matching HLA type.

CDR3 length equals 15 residues. In the case of this clonotype: Its specificity is unknown. A read error may account for a junction end that differs from germline.

Study-level findings and limits: Clonotype analysis showed dominance of the ex vivo response by HLA-C-restricted CMV-specific TCR beta clonotypes. Cumulated frequencies of public TCR beta families served to identify carriers of CMV plus the relevant HLA.

TCRdb used MiXCR to reprocess the reads, holding one entry per CDR3 protein. The sample has under 500,000 distinct CDR3 sequences, roughly 42% seen once. The sample consisted of cultured PBMCs, taken from culture after CMV antigen stimulation. This sequence originates from a human donor in good health (CMV status not recorded). Some clones in this sample may be carry-over from other donors' samples. This sequence joins TRBV12-3 or TRBV12-4 and TRBJ2-1, with 9 bases aligning to TRBD1. CDR3 in DNA: TGTGCCAGCACTTTACAGGGGGCGCCCGTCCGTGAGCAGTTCTTC. Translated: CASTLQGAPVREQFF.